This T cell receptor (beta chain) was documented in a study of blood T cell repertoires in COVID-19. Study as a whole: Collection of acute and convalescent COVID-19 samples took place in the United States, Italy and Spain.

CDR1 and CDR2 from the germline V gene are SNHLY and FYNNEI. Deletions cut 6 bases from V and 0 bases from J, with 11 bases between. This CDR3 has 15 residues. As processed by the authors: Researchers report that nucleated cell counts were estimated from reference gene primer amplification. The method was immunoSEQ multiplex PCR; TCRdb's version includes in-frame clones alone and lacks a portion of them. Clone size and the V and J calls come from that table; the DNA yielded D and trimming. The profile shows some 20,000 clones, approximately 90% of them singletons. This rearrangement joins TRBV2 to TRBJ1-4; D not resolved. The receptor was derived from an elderly woman with active or convalescent COVID-19. Sequenced: peripheral blood. CDR3 sequence: CASSGRHSTNEKLFF. In DNA, the CDR3 is TGTGCCAGCAGCGGAAGACATTCAACTAATGAAAAACTGTTTTTT.